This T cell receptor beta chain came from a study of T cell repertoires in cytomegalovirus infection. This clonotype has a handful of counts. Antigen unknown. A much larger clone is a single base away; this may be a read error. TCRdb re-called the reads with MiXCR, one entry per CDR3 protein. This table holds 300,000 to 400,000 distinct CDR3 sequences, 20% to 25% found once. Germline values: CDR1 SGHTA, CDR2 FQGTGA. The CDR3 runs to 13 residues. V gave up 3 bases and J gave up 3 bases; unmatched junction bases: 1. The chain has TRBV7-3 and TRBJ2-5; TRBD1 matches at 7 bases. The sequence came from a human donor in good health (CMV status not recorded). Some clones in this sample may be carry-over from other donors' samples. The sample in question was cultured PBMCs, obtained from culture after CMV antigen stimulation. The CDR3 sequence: CASSLTGKETQYF. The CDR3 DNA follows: TGTGCCAGCAGCTTGACAGGGAAAGAGACCCAGTACTTC.